This entry features one T cell receptor beta chain sequence. Produced via immunoSEQ multiplex PCR; TCRdb's table is partial and in-frame only. The sample holds approximately 730,000 clones; over 75% are singletons and the top ten take roughly 0.01%. V shed 7 bases and J 2 bases; nucleotides not matched to a gene: 4. CDR3 size: 14 residues. Germline assignment: CDR1 ENHRY and CDR2 SYGVKD. The sample belongs to a study of shared T cell receptors in the human thymus. The sample also formed part of further work on human thymus T cells.

V gene TRBV10-3 combines with J gene TRBJ1-3; 8 positions agree with TRBD1. Sequenced input: thymocytes. This clonotype was sampled from a girl under two years old with a congenital heart defect. CDR3 sequence reads: CAITLTGAGNTIYF. The CDR3 DNA reads as TGTGCCATCACCTTGACAGGGGCTGGAAACACCATATATTTT.